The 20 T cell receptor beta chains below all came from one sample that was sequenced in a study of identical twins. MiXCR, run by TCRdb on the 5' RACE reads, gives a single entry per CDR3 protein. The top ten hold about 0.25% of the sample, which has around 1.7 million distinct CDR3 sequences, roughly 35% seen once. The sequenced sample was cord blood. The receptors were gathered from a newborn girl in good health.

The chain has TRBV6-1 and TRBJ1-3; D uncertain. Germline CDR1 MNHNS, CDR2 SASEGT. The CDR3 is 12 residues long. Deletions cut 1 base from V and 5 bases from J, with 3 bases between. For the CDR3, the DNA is TGTGCCAGCAGTGAAGTCCGAAACACCATATATTTT. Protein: CASSEVRNTIYF.

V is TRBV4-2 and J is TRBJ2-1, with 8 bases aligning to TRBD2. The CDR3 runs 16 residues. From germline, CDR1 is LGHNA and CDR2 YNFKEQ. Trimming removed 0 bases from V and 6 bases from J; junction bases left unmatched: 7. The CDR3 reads CASSQDLAGTSNEQFF. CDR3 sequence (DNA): TGTGCCAGCAGCCAAGATCTAGCCGGGACTAGCAATGAGCAGTTCTTC.

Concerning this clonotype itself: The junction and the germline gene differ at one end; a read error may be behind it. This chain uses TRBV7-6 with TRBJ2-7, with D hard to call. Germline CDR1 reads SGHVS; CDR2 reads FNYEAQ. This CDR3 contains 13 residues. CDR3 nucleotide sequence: TGTGCCAGCAGCTTAGAGCCGAGCTACGAGAAGTACTTC. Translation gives CASSLEPSYEKYF.

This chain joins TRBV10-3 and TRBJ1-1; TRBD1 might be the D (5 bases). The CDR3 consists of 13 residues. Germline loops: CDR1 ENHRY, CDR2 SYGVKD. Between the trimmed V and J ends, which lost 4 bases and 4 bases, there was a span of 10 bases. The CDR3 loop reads CAISGSGTTEAFF. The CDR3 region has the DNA TGTGCCATCAGTGGGTCTGGGACCACTGAAGCTTTCTTT.

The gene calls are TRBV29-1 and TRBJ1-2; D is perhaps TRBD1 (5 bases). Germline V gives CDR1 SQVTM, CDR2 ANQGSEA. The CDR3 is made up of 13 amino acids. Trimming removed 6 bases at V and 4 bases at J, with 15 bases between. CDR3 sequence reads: CSVSSWTPYGYTF. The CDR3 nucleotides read TGCAGCGTGAGTTCCTGGACACCCTATGGCTACACCTTC.

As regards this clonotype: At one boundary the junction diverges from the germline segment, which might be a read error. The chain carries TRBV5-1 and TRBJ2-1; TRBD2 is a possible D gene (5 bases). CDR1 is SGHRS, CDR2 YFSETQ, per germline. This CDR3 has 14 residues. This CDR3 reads CASSDGLLYKEQFF. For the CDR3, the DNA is TGCGCCAGCAGCGACGGACTTCTCTACAAAGAGCAGTTCTTC.

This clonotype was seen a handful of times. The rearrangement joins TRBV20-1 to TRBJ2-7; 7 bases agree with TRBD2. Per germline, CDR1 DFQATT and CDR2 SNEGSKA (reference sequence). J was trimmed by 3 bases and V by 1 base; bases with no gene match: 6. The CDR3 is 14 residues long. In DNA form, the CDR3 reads TGCAGTGCTAGAGTTGCTAGCGGTAACTACGAGCAGTACTTC. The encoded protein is CSARVASGNYEQYF.

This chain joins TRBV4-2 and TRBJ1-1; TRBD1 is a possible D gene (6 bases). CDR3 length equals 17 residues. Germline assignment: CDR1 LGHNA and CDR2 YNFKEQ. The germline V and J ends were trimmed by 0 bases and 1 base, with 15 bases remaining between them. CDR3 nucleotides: TGTGCCAGCAGCCAAGATGGAGCAGGGGCGCGGAACACTGAAGCTTTCTTT. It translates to CASSQDGAGARNTEAFF.

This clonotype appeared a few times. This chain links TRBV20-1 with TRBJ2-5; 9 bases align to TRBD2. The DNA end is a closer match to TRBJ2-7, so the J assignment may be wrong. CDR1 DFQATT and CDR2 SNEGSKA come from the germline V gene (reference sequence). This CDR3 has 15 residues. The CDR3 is CSAKISGSFGYEQYF. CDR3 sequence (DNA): TGCAGTGCTAAAATTAGCGGGAGTTTCGGGTACGAGCAGTACTTC.

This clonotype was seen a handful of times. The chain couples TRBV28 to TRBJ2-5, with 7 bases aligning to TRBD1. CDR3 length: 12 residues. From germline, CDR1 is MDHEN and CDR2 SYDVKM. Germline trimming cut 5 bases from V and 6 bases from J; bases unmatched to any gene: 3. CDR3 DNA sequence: TGTGCCAGCAGTACGACAGGGAAGACCCAGTACTTC. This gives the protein CASSTTGKTQYF.

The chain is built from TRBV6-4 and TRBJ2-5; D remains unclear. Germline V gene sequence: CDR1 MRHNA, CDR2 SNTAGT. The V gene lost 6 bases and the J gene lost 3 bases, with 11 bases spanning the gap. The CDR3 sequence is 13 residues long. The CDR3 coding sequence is TGTGCCAGCAGCCCCCATGGGGAAGAGACCCAGTACTTC. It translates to CASSPHGEETQYF.

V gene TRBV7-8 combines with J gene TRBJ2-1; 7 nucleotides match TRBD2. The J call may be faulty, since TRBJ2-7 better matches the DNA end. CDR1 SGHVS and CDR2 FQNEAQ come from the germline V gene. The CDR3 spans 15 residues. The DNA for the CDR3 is TGTGCCAGCAGCTCACATAGCGGGCCAAACAATGAGCAGTACTTC. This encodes CASSSHSGPNNEQYF.

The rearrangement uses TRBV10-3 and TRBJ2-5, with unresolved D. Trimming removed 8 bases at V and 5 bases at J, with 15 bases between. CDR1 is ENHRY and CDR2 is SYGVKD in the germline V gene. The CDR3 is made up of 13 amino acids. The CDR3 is CAISERLRETQYF. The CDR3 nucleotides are TGTGCCATCTCGGAGCGCCTGCGGGAGACCCAGTACTTC.

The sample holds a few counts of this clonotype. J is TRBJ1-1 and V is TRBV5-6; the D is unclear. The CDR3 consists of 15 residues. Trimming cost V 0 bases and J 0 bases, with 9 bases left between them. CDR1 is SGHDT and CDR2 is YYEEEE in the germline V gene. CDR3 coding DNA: TGTGCCAGCAGCTTGGGCCAACACATGAACACTGAAGCTTTCTTT. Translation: CASSLGQHMNTEAFF.

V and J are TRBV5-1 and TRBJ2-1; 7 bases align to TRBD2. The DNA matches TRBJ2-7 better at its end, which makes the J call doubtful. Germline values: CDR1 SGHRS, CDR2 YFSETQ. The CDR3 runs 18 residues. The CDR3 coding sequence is TGCGCCAGCGGATCCGGGACTAACCCCATCAGCTCCTACAATGAGCAGTACTTC. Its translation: CASGSGTNPISSYNEQYF.

CDR3 loop: CASSLFEGANTEAFF. Here the CDR3 DNA reads TGTGCCAGCAGCCTGTTTGAGGGGGCGAACACTGAAGCTTTCTTT. This rearrangement joins TRBV14 to TRBJ1-1, with TRBD1 matching 7 bases. Germline-derived CDR1 and CDR2 are SGHDN and FVKESK. V shed 4 bases, J shed 1 base, and the junction held 6 bases outside the gene matches. This CDR3 comprises 15 residues.

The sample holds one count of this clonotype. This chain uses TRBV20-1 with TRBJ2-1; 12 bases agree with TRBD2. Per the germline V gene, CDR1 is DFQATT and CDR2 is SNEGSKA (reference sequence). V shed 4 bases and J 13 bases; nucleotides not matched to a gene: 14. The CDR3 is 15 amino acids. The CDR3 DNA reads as TGCAGTGCTACATCCCAGACTAGCGGGGGCGAGACCCAGTTCTTC. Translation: CSATSQTSGGETQFF.

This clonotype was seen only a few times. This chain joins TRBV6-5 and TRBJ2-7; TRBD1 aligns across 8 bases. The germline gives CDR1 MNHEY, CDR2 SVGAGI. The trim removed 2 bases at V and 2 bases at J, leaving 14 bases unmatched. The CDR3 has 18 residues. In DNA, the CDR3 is TGTGCCAGCAGTTACAATCGTGCAGCCGGGACAGGTGCCTACGAGCAGTACTTC. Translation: CASSYNRAAGTGAYEQYF.

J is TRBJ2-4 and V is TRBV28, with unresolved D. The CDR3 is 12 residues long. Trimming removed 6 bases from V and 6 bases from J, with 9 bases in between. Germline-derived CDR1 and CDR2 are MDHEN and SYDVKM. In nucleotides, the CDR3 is TGTGCCAGCAGCCCGACCCGAAACATTCAGTACTTC. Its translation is CASSPTRNIQYF. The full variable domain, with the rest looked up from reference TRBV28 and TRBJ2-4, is DVKVTQSSRYLVKRTGEKVFLECVQDMDHENMFWYRQDPGLGLRLIYFSYDVKMKEKGDIPEGYSVSREKKERFSLILESASTNQTSMYLCASSPTRNIQYFGAGTRLSVL.

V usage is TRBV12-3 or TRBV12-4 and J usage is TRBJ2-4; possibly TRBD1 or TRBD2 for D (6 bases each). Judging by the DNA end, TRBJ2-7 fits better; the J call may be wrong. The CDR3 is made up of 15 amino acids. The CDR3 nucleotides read TGTGCCAGCAGCCGAGGGGGGACATTCGCATACGAGCAGTACTTC. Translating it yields CASSRGGTFAYEQYF.